This T cell receptor beta chain was captured by sequencing in a study of CD8 T cells in ankylosing spondylitis. A few counts support this clonotype. Its matching antigen is unknown. One entry per CDR3 protein, called by TCRdb with MiXCR from the 5' RACE reads. The sample shows tens of thousands of distinct CDR3 sequences, 27% of them seen only once. Study-wide findings and caveats: Characteristic, it appeared, of ankylosing spondylitis blood was a TCR beta motif of several highly homologous variants.

Germline loops: CDR1 SGDLS, CDR2 YYNGEE. After removal of 4 bases from V and 7 bases from J, the junction contained 7 bases not matched to a gene. This CDR3 region has 15 residues. The V gene is TRBV9, the J gene TRBJ2-1; TRBD1 matches 11 bases. Sequencing was performed on blood, either unsorted or a sorted T cell fraction (not recorded which). This sequence was found in a male donor with ankylosing spondylitis or in good health (not recorded which). CDR3 coding DNA: TGTGCCAGCAGCCTAAGGGACAGGGGGAGGAATGAGCAGTTCTTC. It translates to CASSLRDRGRNEQFF.